A selection of T cell receptor beta chains follows, all from one sample in a study of metastatic and nonmetastatic thyroid tumors. TCRdb used MiXCR to call clones anew from the PCR reads. The table shows about 40,000 clones, with approximately 15% occurring only once. The specimen was blood. The origin of the receptors is a female donor with papillary thyroid cancer or a benign thyroid nodule (not recorded which). Some clones in this sample may be carry-over from other donors' samples. The CDR3 runs from the conserved cysteine through the conserved F or W. The D gene is left open where the match is weak. A row's size may be missing; if present it is once, few, many or a size class.

v_gene: TRBV7-6
abundance: many
d_gene: .
j_gene: TRBJ1-3
CDR3aa: CASSLMPKASGNTIYF
CDR3nt: TGTGCCAGCAGCTTAATGCCGAAGGCCTCTGGAAACACCATATATTTT

v_gene: TRBV20-1
abundance: many
d_gene: TRBD2
j_gene: TRBJ2-1
CDR3aa: CSARRWGLAGAHNEQFF
CDR3nt: TGCAGTGCCCGCCGCTGGGGACTAGCGGGAGCCCACAATGAGCAGTTCTTC

v_gene: TRBV24-1
abundance: many
d_gene: .
j_gene: TRBJ1-5
CDR3aa: CATSDRRDNQPQHF
CDR3nt: TGTGCCACCAGTGACCGACGAGACAATCAGCCCCAGCATTTT

v_gene: TRBV5-5
abundance: many
d_gene: .
j_gene: TRBJ2-1
CDR3aa: CASSMANEQFF
CDR3nt: TGTGCCAGCAGCATGGCCAATGAGCAGTTCTTC

v_gene: TRBV2
abundance: many
d_gene: .
j_gene: TRBJ2-3
CDR3aa: CASSDRTLTDTQYF
CDR3nt: TGTGCCAGCAGTGACAGAACGCTCACAGATACGCAGTATTTT

v_gene: TRBV27
abundance: many
d_gene: .
j_gene: TRBJ1-2
CDR3aa: CASSRTDEEGYTF
CDR3nt: TGTGCCAGCAGCCGGACAGACGAGGAAGGCTACACCTTC

v_gene: TRBV5-4
abundance: .
d_gene: TRBD2
j_gene: TRBJ2-3
CDR3aa: CASSLELAGGRDTYYF
CDR3nt: TGTGCCAGCAGCTTGGAGCTAGCGGGGGGTAGAGATACGTATTATTTT

v_gene: TRBV28
abundance: .
d_gene: .
j_gene: TRBJ2-2
CDR3aa: CASSLRGTGEPFF
CDR3nt: TGTGCCAGCAGTTTACGGGGCACCGGGGAGCCGTTTTTT

v_gene: TRBV11-2
abundance: few
d_gene: .
j_gene: TRBJ2-1
CDR3aa: CASSLRGRGGAKQFF
CDR3nt: TGTGCCAGCAGCCTCCGGGGGAGAGGAGGGGCGAAGCAGTTCTTC

v_gene: TRBV12-3/TRBV12-4
abundance: few
d_gene: .
j_gene: TRBJ2-7
CDR3aa: CASRRDLRCEQYF
CDR3nt: TGTGCCAGCAGACGGGACCTTAGGTGTGAGCAGTACTTC

v_gene: TRBV3-1
abundance: medium-sized
d_gene: TRBD2
j_gene: TRBJ2-1
CDR3aa: CASSPQRGIWNEQFF
CDR3nt: TGTGCCAGCAGCCCCCAGCGGGGGATATGGAATGAGCAGTTCTTC

v_gene: TRBV20-1
abundance: many
d_gene: .
j_gene: TRBJ1-2
CDR3aa: CSAQADRAYGYTF
CDR3nt: TGCAGTGCCCAAGCGGACCGGGCCTATGGCTACACCTTC

v_gene: TRBV19
abundance: many
d_gene: TRBD1
j_gene: TRBJ1-1
CDR3aa: CASSILGGAEAFF
CDR3nt: TGTGCCAGTAGTATACTAGGGGGCGCTGAAGCTTTCTTT

v_gene: TRBV14
abundance: many
d_gene: TRBD1
j_gene: TRBJ1-4
CDR3aa: CASSPYRGRDEKLFF
CDR3nt: TGTGCCAGCAGCCCATACAGGGGGCGCGATGAAAAACTGTTTTTT

v_gene: TRBV11-3
abundance: many
d_gene: .
j_gene: TRBJ2-2
CDR3aa: CASSLGTTNTGELFF
CDR3nt: TGTGCCAGCAGCTTAGGCACAACGAACACCGGGGAGCTGTTTTTT

v_gene: TRBV7-2
abundance: many
d_gene: TRBD2
j_gene: TRBJ2-4
CDR3aa: CASSLRSGGAQNIQYF
CDR3nt: TGTGCCAGCAGCTTAAGGAGCGGGGGGGCCCAAAACATTCAGTACTTC

v_gene: TRBV30
abundance: .
d_gene: .
j_gene: TRBJ2-5
CDR3aa: CACSAPTGGIETQYF
CDR3nt: TGTGCCTGCAGTGCCCCGACAGGTGGCATTGAGACCCAGTACTTC

v_gene: TRBV4-1
abundance: many
d_gene: .
j_gene: TRBJ2-1
CDR3aa: CASSQGGEQFF
CDR3nt: TGCGCCAGCAGCCAAGGCGGTGAGCAGTTCTTC

v_gene: TRBV28
abundance: many
d_gene: .
j_gene: TRBJ1-2
CDR3aa: CASSLRGGYGYTF
CDR3nt: TGTGCCAGCAGTTTAAGGGGGGGCTATGGCTACACCTTC

v_gene: TRBV7-3
abundance: many
d_gene: .
j_gene: TRBJ2-7
CDR3aa: CASSLSPMDEQYF
CDR3nt: TGTGCCAGCAGCTTATCCCCCATGGACGAGCAGTACTTC

v_gene: TRBV28
abundance: many
d_gene: .
j_gene: TRBJ1-2
CDR3aa: CATQGMGYGYTF
CDR3nt: TGTGCCACACAGGGTATGGGCTATGGCTACACCTTC

v_gene: TRBV30
abundance: medium-sized
d_gene: .
j_gene: TRBJ1-2
CDR3aa: CAWSPMQGAVHGYTF
CDR3nt: TGTGCCTGGAGTCCCATGCAGGGAGCGGTCCATGGCTACACCTTC

v_gene: TRBV20-1
abundance: many
d_gene: .
j_gene: TRBJ2-7
CDR3aa: CSARPLRDEQYF
CDR3nt: TGCAGTGCTAGACCTCTTCGGGACGAGCAGTACTTC

v_gene: TRBV6-1
abundance: few
d_gene: .
j_gene: TRBJ1-1
CDR3aa: CATYTVPNTEAFF
CDR3nt: TGTGCCACATATACAGTTCCCAACACTGAAGCTTTCTTT

v_gene: TRBV7-3
abundance: .
d_gene: TRBD1
j_gene: TRBJ1-2
CDR3aa: CASISPRGAGYTF
CDR3nt: TGTGCCAGCATCTCCCCCAGGGGGGCTGGCTACACCTTC

v_gene: TRBV20-1
abundance: .
d_gene: TRBD2
j_gene: TRBJ2-5
CDR3aa: CSARGPGLAGRRETQYF
CDR3nt: TGCAGTGCTAGGGGCCCCGGACTAGCAGGAAGGAGGGAGACCCAGTACTTC

v_gene: TRBV14
abundance: many
d_gene: .
j_gene: TRBJ1-2
CDR3aa: CASSQDAGAWGYTF
CDR3nt: TGTGCCAGCAGCCAAGACGCCGGGGCTTGGGGCTACACCTTC

v_gene: TRBV28
abundance: few
d_gene: TRBD1
j_gene: TRBJ1-1
CDR3aa: CASRQGAVGTEAFF
CDR3nt: TGTGCCAGCCGTCAGGGGGCTGTCGGCACTGAAGCTTTCTTT

v_gene: TRBV30
abundance: .
d_gene: .
j_gene: TRBJ2-1
CDR3aa: CAWSSHNEQFF
CDR3nt: TGTGCCTGGAGTAGTCACAATGAGCAGTTCTTC

v_gene: TRBV6-2/TRBV6-3
abundance: few
d_gene: .
j_gene: TRBJ2-7
CDR3aa: CASSYRYMGSYEQYF
CDR3nt: TGTGCCAGCAGTTACCGGTACATGGGTTCCTACGAGCAGTACTTC

v_gene: TRBV11-2
abundance: .
d_gene: TRBD1
j_gene: TRBJ2-1
CDR3aa: CASSGRSVTGSNEQFF
CDR3nt: TGTGCCAGCAGCGGTAGGTCGGTGACAGGGTCCAATGAGCAGTTCTTC

v_gene: TRBV25-1
abundance: many
d_gene: .
j_gene: TRBJ2-1
CDR3aa: CASLSAYNEQFF
CDR3nt: TGTGCCAGCCTTTCAGCCTACAATGAGCAGTTCTTC

v_gene: TRBV6-1
abundance: many
d_gene: TRBD2
j_gene: TRBJ2-7
CDR3aa: CASSRGGGEQYF
CDR3nt: TGTGCCAGCAGCCGCGGGGGGGGCGAGCAGTACTTC

v_gene: TRBV12-3/TRBV12-4
abundance: many
d_gene: TRBD1
j_gene: TRBJ1-5
CDR3aa: CASSLDRVGNQPQHF
CDR3nt: TGTGCCAGCAGCTTAGACAGGGTGGGCAATCAGCCCCAGCATTTT

v_gene: TRBV28
abundance: many
d_gene: .
j_gene: TRBJ1-5
CDR3aa: CASSLAPSGKSHQPQHF
CDR3nt: TGTGCCAGCAGTTTAGCCCCATCAGGGAAAAGCCATCAGCCCCAGCATTTT

v_gene: TRBV2
abundance: many
d_gene: TRBD2
j_gene: TRBJ2-3
CDR3aa: CASSPDGLAASTDTQYF
CDR3nt: TGTGCCAGCAGTCCTGACGGACTAGCGGCTAGCACAGATACGCAGTATTTT

v_gene: TRBV19
abundance: .
d_gene: .
j_gene: TRBJ2-2
CDR3aa: CASREWGRRDGELFF
CDR3nt: TGTGCCAGTAGAGAGTGGGGCAGACGGGACGGGGAGCTGTTTTTT

v_gene: TRBV15
abundance: few
d_gene: .
j_gene: TRBJ1-5
CDR3aa: CATSTWVGGSWPQHF
CDR3nt: TGTGCCACCAGCACTTGGGTGGGGGGATCATGGCCCCAGCATTTT

v_gene: TRBV3-1
abundance: many
d_gene: TRBD2
j_gene: TRBJ2-2
CDR3aa: CASGERGASGELFF
CDR3nt: TGTGCCAGCGGGGAGCGGGGGGCTTCCGGGGAGCTGTTTTTT

v_gene: TRBV20-1
abundance: many
d_gene: TRBD2
j_gene: TRBJ2-1
CDR3aa: CSASTGTSGGLLYNEQFF
CDR3nt: TGCAGTGCTAGCACCGGGACTAGCGGGGGGCTACTCTACAATGAGCAGTTCTTC

v_gene: TRBV2
abundance: few
d_gene: .
j_gene: TRBJ1-2
CDR3aa: CASSEGHWYYGYTF
CDR3nt: TGTGCCAGCAGTGAAGGACATTGGTACTATGGCTACACCTTC

v_gene: TRBV15
abundance: few
d_gene: .
j_gene: TRBJ1-5
CDR3aa: CATSLPGSRQPQHF
CDR3nt: TGTGCCACCAGCCTTCCGGGGTCCCGGCAGCCCCAGCATTTT

v_gene: TRBV4-1
abundance: many
d_gene: .
j_gene: TRBJ2-2
CDR3aa: CASSQMGGRAGELFF
CDR3nt: TGCGCCAGCAGCCAAATGGGGGGCCGGGCCGGGGAGCTGTTTTTT

v_gene: TRBV27
abundance: many
d_gene: TRBD1
j_gene: TRBJ1-4
CDR3aa: CASSGRQGWEEKLFF
CDR3nt: TGTGCCAGCAGCGGCCGACAGGGCTGGGAGGAAAAACTGTTTTTT

v_gene: TRBV12-3/TRBV12-4
abundance: many
d_gene: .
j_gene: TRBJ2-3
CDR3aa: CASSLAGGSTDTQYF
CDR3nt: TGTGCCAGCAGTTTAGCGGGGGGCAGCACAGATACGCAGTATTTT

v_gene: TRBV12-5
abundance: .
d_gene: .
j_gene: TRBJ1-6
CDR3aa: CASGFAGSSNSALHF
CDR3nt: TGTGCTAGTGGCTTCGCGGGAAGCTCCAATTCAGCCCTCCACTTT

v_gene: TRBV20-1
abundance: many
d_gene: .
j_gene: TRBJ2-7
CDR3aa: CSAISDRGGRRVEQYF
CDR3nt: TGCAGTGCTATAAGTGACAGAGGCGGACGGAGGGTGGAGCAGTACTTC

v_gene: TRBV12-5
abundance: few
d_gene: .
j_gene: TRBJ2-6
CDR3aa: CASGSLGSNVLTF
CDR3nt: TGTGCTAGTGGTTCCCTCGGTTCCAACGTCCTGACTTTC

v_gene: TRBV6-1
abundance: .
d_gene: .
j_gene: TRBJ2-7
CDR3aa: CASSDLGRRWYEQYF
CDR3nt: TGTGCCAGCAGTGACTTAGGGCGCAGGTGGTACGAGCAGTACTTC

v_gene: TRBV18
abundance: many
d_gene: .
j_gene: TRBJ2-2
CDR3aa: CASSSQNTGELFF
CDR3nt: TGTGCCAGCTCTAGTCAGAACACCGGGGAGCTGTTTTTT

v_gene: TRBV25-1
abundance: many
d_gene: TRBD2
j_gene: TRBJ2-3
CDR3aa: CASSEFAGADTQYF
CDR3nt: TGTGCCAGCAGTGAATTTGCGGGGGCAGATACGCAGTATTTT

v_gene: TRBV28
abundance: many
d_gene: .
j_gene: TRBJ2-7
CDR3aa: CASSSTGSSYEQYF
CDR3nt: TGTGCCAGCAGTTCGACAGGAAGCTCCTACGAGCAGTACTTC

v_gene: TRBV5-1
abundance: many
d_gene: .
j_gene: TRBJ2-3
CDR3aa: CASSMLGTSTDTQYF
CDR3nt: TGCGCCAGCAGCATGCTCGGGACTAGCACAGATACGCAGTATTTT

v_gene: TRBV5-4
abundance: .
d_gene: .
j_gene: TRBJ2-7
CDR3aa: CASRLKQDGYEQYF
CDR3nt: TGTGCCAGCAGGTTGAAACAGGACGGGTACGAGCAGTACTTC

v_gene: TRBV6-4
abundance: many
d_gene: .
j_gene: TRBJ2-1
CDR3aa: CASSDSTASSYNEQFF
CDR3nt: TGTGCCAGCAGTGACTCGACGGCTAGCTCCTACAATGAGCAGTTCTTC

v_gene: TRBV28
abundance: many
d_gene: .
j_gene: TRBJ1-1
CDR3aa: CASSLPQGRTEAFF
CDR3nt: TGTGCCAGCAGTTTACCCCAGGGAAGGACTGAAGCTTTCTTT

v_gene: TRBV6-4
abundance: many
d_gene: TRBD2
j_gene: TRBJ2-1
CDR3aa: CASSDALSTSGGYNEQFF
CDR3nt: TGTGCCAGCAGTGACGCCCTTTCGACTAGCGGAGGCTACAATGAGCAGTTCTTC

v_gene: TRBV6-2/TRBV6-3
abundance: .
d_gene: TRBD1
j_gene: TRBJ1-1
CDR3aa: CAISLHDRGSAEAFF
CDR3nt: TGTGCCATCAGTCTCCACGACAGGGGGAGCGCTGAAGCTTTCTTT

v_gene: TRBV20-1
abundance: many
d_gene: .
j_gene: TRBJ1-1
CDR3aa: CSARDQGTRTWNTEAFF
CDR3nt: TGCAGTGCTAGAGATCAGGGGACCAGAACTTGGAACACTGAAGCTTTCTTT